This T cell receptor (beta chain) was identified during a study of T cell repertoires in cytomegalovirus infection. About the study: HLA-B-restricted CMV epitopes that are well studied, plus recently identified HLA-C-restricted ones, were used by the study. CMV infection plus the matching HLA type was flagged by public TCR beta signatures.

TCRdb recomputed calls from the reads with MiXCR, one row per CDR3 protein. Of about 700,000 distinct CDR3 sequences in the sample, about 33% are singletons; the top ten hold about 18%. As to this clonotype: The antigen remains undetermined.

Notes on the study in general: Carriers of CMV plus the relevant HLA were identified by cumulative public TCR beta family frequency.

This receptor was identified in a human donor in good health (CMV status not recorded). Some clones in this sample may be carry-over from other donors' samples. This material consisted of cultured PBMCs, taken from culture after CMV antigen stimulation.

Here the CDR3 DNA reads TGTGCTAGTGGTTGGGGGCTTAGAGTGAGCCTACTCGCAGATACGCAGTATTTT. This codes for CASGWGLRVSLLADTQYF. The chain carries TRBV12-5 and TRBJ2-3, with D possibly TRBD1 on 6 matching bases. V was pared by 4 bases and J by 4 bases, with 24 bases between. Per germline, CDR1 LGHNT and CDR2 FRNRAP. There are 18 residues in the CDR3.